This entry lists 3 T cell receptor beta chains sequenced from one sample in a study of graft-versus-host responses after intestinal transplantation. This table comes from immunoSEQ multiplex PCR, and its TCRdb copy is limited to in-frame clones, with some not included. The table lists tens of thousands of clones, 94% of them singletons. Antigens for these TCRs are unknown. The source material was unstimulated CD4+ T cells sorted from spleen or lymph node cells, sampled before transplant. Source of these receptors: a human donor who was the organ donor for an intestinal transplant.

CDR3 region: CASSYETGVREAFF. The CDR3 DNA is TGTGCCAGCAGTTACGAGACAGGGGTGAGGGAAGCTTTCTTT. This chain connects TRBV6-6 to TRBJ1-1; 8 bases line up with TRBD1. Germline V gene sequence: CDR1 MNHNY, CDR2 SVGAGI (reference sequence). V was pared by 2 bases and J by 8 bases, with 7 bases of the junction left unmatched. The CDR3 is 14 residues long.

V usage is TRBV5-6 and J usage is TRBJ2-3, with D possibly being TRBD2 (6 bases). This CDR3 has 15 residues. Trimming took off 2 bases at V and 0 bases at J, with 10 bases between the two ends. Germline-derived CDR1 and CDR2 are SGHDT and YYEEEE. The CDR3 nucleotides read TGTGCCAGCAGCTTCTTTGGGGGGAGCACAGATACGCAGTATTTT. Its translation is CASSFFGGSTDTQYF.

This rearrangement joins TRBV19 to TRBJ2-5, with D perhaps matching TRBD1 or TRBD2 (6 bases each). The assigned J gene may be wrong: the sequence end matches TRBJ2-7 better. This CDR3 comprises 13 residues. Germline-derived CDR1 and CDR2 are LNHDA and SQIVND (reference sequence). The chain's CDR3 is CASSMGGPYEQYF. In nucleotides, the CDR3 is TGTGCCAGTAGTATGGGGGGCCCCTACGAGCAGTACTTC.